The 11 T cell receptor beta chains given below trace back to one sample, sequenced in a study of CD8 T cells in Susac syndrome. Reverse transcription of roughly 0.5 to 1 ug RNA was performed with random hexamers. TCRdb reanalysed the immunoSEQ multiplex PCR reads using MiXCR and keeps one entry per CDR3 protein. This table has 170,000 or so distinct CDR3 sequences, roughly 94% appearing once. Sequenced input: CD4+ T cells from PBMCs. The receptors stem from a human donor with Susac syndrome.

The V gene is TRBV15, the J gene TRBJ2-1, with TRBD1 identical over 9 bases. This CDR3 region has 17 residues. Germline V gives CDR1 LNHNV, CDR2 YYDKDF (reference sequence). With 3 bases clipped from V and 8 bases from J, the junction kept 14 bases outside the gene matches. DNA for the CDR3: TGTGCCACCAGCAGGGACACCGGACAGGGGATTTTGTATGAGCAGTTCTTC. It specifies CATSRDTGQGILYEQFF.

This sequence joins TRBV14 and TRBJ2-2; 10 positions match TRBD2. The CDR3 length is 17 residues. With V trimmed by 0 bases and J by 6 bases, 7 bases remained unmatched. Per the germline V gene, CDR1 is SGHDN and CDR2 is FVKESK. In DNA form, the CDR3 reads TGTGCCAGCAGCCAAGAGACTAGCGGGCCTTTGTCCGGGGAGCTGTTTTTT. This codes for CASSQETSGPLSGELFF. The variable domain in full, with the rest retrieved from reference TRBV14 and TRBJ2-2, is EAGVTQFPSHSVIEKGQTVTLRCDPISGHDNLYWYRRVMGKEIKFLLHFVKESKQDESGMPNNRFLAERTGGTYSTLKVQPAELEDSGVYFCASSQETSGPLSGELFFGEGSRLTVL.

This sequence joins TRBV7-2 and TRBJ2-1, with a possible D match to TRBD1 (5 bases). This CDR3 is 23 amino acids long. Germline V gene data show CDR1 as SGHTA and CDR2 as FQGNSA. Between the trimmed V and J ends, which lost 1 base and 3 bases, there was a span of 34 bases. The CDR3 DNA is TGTGCCAGCAGCTTAGGGCCTCGCTTCCTACGGACCGACAAAGGGGTATTCTACAATGAGCAGTTCTTC. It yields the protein CASSLGPRFLRTDKGVFYNEQFF.

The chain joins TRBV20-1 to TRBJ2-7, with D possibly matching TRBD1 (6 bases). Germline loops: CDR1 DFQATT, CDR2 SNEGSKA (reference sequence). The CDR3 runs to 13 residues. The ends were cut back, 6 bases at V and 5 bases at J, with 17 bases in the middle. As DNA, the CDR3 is TGCAGTGCGGTCAACAGGGTCGGCGACGAGCAGTACTTC. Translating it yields CSAVNRVGDEQYF.

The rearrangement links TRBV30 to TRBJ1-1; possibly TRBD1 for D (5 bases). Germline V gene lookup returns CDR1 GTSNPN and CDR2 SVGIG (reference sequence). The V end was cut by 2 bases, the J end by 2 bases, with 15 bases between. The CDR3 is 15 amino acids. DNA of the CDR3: TGTGCCTGGAGTCCGTTCGTAGGGGTCAACACTGAAGCTTTCTTT. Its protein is CAWSPFVGVNTEAFF.

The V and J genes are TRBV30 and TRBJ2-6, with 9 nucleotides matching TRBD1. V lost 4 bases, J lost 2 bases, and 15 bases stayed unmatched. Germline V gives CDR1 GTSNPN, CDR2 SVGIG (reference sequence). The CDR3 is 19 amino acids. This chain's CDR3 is CAWITGTGRVLAGANVLTF. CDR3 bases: TGTGCCTGGATTACCGGGACAGGGAGGGTGTTAGCTGGGGCCAACGTCCTGACTTTC. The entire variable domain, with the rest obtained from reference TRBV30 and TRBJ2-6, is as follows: SQTIHQWPATLVQPVGSPLSLECTVEGTSNPNLYWYRQAAGRGLQLLFYSVGIGQISSEVPQNLSASRPQDRQFILSSKKLLLSDSGFYLCAWITGTGRVLAGANVLTFGAGSRLTVL.

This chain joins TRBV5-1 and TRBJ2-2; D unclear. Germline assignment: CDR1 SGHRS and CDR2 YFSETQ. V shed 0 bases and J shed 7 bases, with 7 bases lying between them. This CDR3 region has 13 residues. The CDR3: CASSLDRHGELFF. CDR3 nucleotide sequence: TGCGCCAGCAGCTTGGATCGGCACGGGGAGCTGTTTTTT.

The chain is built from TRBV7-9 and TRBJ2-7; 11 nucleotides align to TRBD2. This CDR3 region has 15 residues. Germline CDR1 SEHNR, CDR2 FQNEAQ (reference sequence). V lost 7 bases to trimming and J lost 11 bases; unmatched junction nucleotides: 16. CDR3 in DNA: TGTGCCAGCACCCCCCTGGGTACTAGCGGGAGTATGAAGTACTTC. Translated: CASTPLGTSGSMKYF.

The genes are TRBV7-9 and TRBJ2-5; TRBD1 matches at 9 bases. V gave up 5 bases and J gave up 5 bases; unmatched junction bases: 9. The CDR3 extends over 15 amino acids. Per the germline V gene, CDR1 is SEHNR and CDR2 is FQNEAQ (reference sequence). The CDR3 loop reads CASSHPGQGWETQYF. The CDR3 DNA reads TGTGCCAGCAGCCACCCGGGACAGGGATGGGAGACCCAGTACTTC.

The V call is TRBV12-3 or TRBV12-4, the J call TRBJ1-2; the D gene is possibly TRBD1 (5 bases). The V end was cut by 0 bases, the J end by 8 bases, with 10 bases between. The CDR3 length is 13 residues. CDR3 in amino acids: CASSLAGAKGYTF. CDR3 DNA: TGTGCCAGCAGTTTAGCAGGGGCGAAAGGCTACACCTTC.

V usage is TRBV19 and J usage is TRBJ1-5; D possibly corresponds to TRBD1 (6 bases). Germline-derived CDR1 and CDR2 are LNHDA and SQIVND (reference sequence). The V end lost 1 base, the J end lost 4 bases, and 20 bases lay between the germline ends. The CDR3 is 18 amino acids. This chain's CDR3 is CASSIGVGQEGLNQPQHF. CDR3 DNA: TGTGCCAGTAGTATAGGGGTGGGACAAGAAGGACTTAATCAGCCCCAGCATTTT. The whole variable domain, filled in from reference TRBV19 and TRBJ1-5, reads DGGITQSPKYLFRKEGQNVTLSCEQNLNHDAMYWYRQDPGQGLRLIYYSQIVNDFQKGDIAEGYSVSREKKESFPLTVTSAQKNPTAFYLCASSIGVGQEGLNQPQHFGDGTRLSIL.